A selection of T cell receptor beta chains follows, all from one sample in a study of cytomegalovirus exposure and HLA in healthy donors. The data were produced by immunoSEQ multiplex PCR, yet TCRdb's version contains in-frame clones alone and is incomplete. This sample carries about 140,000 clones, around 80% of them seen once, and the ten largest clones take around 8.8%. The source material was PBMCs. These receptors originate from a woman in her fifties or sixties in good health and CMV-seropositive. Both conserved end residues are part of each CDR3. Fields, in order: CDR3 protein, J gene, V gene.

CDR3aa: CASSLGARSGYTF
j_gene: TRBJ1-2
v_gene: TRBV7-8

CDR3aa: CASSEVGAGSTDTQYF
j_gene: TRBJ2-3
v_gene: TRBV9

CDR3aa: CAISESRTGGTTDTQYF
j_gene: TRBJ2-3
v_gene: TRBV10-3

CDR3aa: CASAPLQGAGGELFF
j_gene: TRBJ2-2
v_gene: TRBV5-1

CDR3aa: CAGGGYSSPLHF
j_gene: TRBJ1-6
v_gene: TRBV30

CDR3aa: CASSQGPGQGNTEAFF
j_gene: TRBJ1-1
v_gene: TRBV4-3

CDR3aa: CASSRTSEDTQYF
j_gene: TRBJ2-3
v_gene: TRBV19

CDR3aa: CASRPRTGPGFF
j_gene: TRBJ2-1
v_gene: TRBV6-1

CDR3aa: CASSSFGLAGITGELFF
j_gene: TRBJ2-2
v_gene: TRBV27

CDR3aa: CASSMVGGPFEQYF
j_gene: TRBJ2-7
v_gene: TRBV19

CDR3aa: CASRWGGDEKLFF
j_gene: TRBJ1-4
v_gene: TRBV28

CDR3aa: CGGLAGGPHNLTDTQYF
j_gene: TRBJ2-3
v_gene: TRBV28

CDR3aa: CASLAGAGNTEAFF
j_gene: TRBJ1-1
v_gene: TRBV7-9

CDR3aa: CASPPGEANTGELFF
j_gene: TRBJ2-2
v_gene: TRBV7-2

CDR3aa: CASSIPPGTSEGGEQFF
j_gene: TRBJ2-1
v_gene: TRBV19

CDR3aa: CARGGGRLF
j_gene: TRBJ1-1
v_gene: TRBV2

CDR3aa: CASSMVPGGETNEKLFF
j_gene: TRBJ1-4
v_gene: TRBV19

CDR3aa: CASSYRRAGTGELFF
j_gene: TRBJ2-2
v_gene: TRBV6-5

CDR3aa: CATSNSRGLSSNQPQHF
j_gene: TRBJ1-5
v_gene: TRBV15

CDR3aa: CASSDRDRVNTEAFF
j_gene: TRBJ1-1
v_gene: TRBV21-1

CDR3aa: CASTLGVGRMRQPQHF
j_gene: TRBJ1-5
v_gene: TRBV28

CDR3aa: CASSLLGQGSNEKLFF
j_gene: TRBJ1-4
v_gene: TRBV28

CDR3aa: CASRVAGSSYEQYF
j_gene: TRBJ2-7
v_gene: TRBV11-3

CDR3aa: CASSPAGAIRYEQYF
j_gene: TRBJ2-7
v_gene: TRBV28

CDR3aa: CASSLARGEYNEQFF
j_gene: TRBJ2-1
v_gene: TRBV5-1

CDR3aa: CAWRRTQAGAYEQYF
j_gene: NA
v_gene: TRBV30

CDR3aa: CASSLLGGEQFF
j_gene: TRBJ2-1
v_gene: TRBV28

CDR3aa: CASSRPGTDLYEQYF
j_gene: TRBJ2-7
v_gene: TRBV2

CDR3aa: CASSLAVGLSYEQYF
j_gene: TRBJ2-7
v_gene: TRBV5-1

CDR3aa: CASMGGTNQPQHF
j_gene: TRBJ1-5
v_gene: TRBV19

CDR3aa: CASGSTGRGPQHF
j_gene: TRBJ1-5
v_gene: TRBV6-5

CDR3aa: CASSMGGSSNQPQHF
j_gene: TRBJ1-5
v_gene: TRBV19

CDR3aa: CAARDRSTDTQYF
j_gene: TRBJ2-3
v_gene: TRBV27

CDR3aa: CASRTGTGSPEQYF
j_gene: TRBJ2-7
v_gene: TRBV5-1

CDR3aa: CASSLTSGSNEQYF
j_gene: TRBJ2-7
v_gene: TRBV5-4

CDR3aa: CASSRFVGTSGLEGNEQYF
j_gene: TRBJ2-7
v_gene: TRBV14

CDR3aa: CASSIGQGRRLFF
j_gene: TRBJ1-4
v_gene: TRBV5-4

CDR3aa: CASSPGVPAQYF
j_gene: TRBJ2-5
v_gene: TRBV5-5

CDR3aa: CASRLGLVNDEQYF
j_gene: TRBJ2-7
v_gene: TRBV11-2

CDR3aa: CASSQPEAREQYF
j_gene: TRBJ2-5
v_gene: TRBV4-1

CDR3aa: CASSLGQGAGGPQHF
j_gene: TRBJ1-5
v_gene: TRBV13

CDR3aa: CSVGQYYGYTF
j_gene: TRBJ1-2
v_gene: TRBV29-1

CDR3aa: CASSDPGTGGWDTQYF
j_gene: TRBJ2-3
v_gene: TRBV6-1

CDR3aa: CASSLTAVYEQYF
j_gene: TRBJ2-7
v_gene: TRBV5-1

CDR3aa: CASSLLGGQETQYF
j_gene: TRBJ2-5
v_gene: TRBV7-2

CDR3aa: CASSRGNYGYTF
j_gene: TRBJ1-2
v_gene: TRBV7-9

CDR3aa: CASSPLGRREQYF
j_gene: TRBJ2-5
v_gene: TRBV5-8

CDR3aa: CASTGVAGGVGETQYF
j_gene: TRBJ2-5
v_gene: TRBV28

CDR3aa: CASTPPTPLNTEAFF
j_gene: TRBJ1-1
v_gene: TRBV7-9

CDR3aa: CATSTRLGSYNEQFF
j_gene: TRBJ2-1
v_gene: TRBV15

CDR3aa: CASSSFGGRGSYEQYF
j_gene: TRBJ2-7
v_gene: TRBV27

CDR3aa: CASSYGTGDSEQYF
j_gene: TRBJ2-7
v_gene: TRBV6-5

CDR3aa: CSVEGSSGTGDSYEQYF
j_gene: TRBJ2-7
v_gene: TRBV29-1